The rows below give T cell receptor beta chains drawn from one sample of a study of blood T cell repertoires in COVID-19. Some clones are missing from TCRdb's copy, which holds only in-frame ones; the method was immunoSEQ multiplex PCR. The sample has approximately 190,000 clones; less than 85% are singletons. Sequencing was performed on PBMCs or T cells enriched from blood (not recorded which). These receptors were obtained from a woman in her fifties or sixties with acute COVID-19. CDR3s include the opening cysteine and the closing phenylalanine or tryptophan. The D gene is left open where the match is weak. Rows may omit the clone size; those that give it use once, few, many or a size class.

CDR3 DNA: TGTGCCGGAGGTGAGAAGTTCCTCTATGGCTACACCTTC
CDR3 protein: CAGGEKFLYGYTF
V gene: TRBV6-6
D gene: NA
clone size: NA
J gene: TRBJ1-2
CDR3 length: 13

CDR3 DNA: TGCGCCAGCAGCTTACGAAGAGACAGGGTAACTCAGCCCCAGCATTTT
CDR3 protein: CASSLRRDRVTQPQHF
V gene: TRBV5-1
D gene: TRBD1
clone size: NA
J gene: TRBJ1-5
CDR3 length: 16

CDR3 DNA: TGCGCCAGCAGCCGCGACAGAAGCACAGATACGCAGTATTTT
CDR3 protein: CASSRDRSTDTQYF
V gene: TRBV5-1
D gene: NA
clone size: NA
J gene: TRBJ2-3
CDR3 length: 14

CDR3 DNA: TGTGCTAGTGGCTTTACTGGGACTAGCGGGAGTCCAGATACGCAGTATTTT
CDR3 protein: CASGFTGTSGSPDTQYF
V gene: TRBV12-5
D gene: TRBD2
clone size: NA
J gene: TRBJ2-3
CDR3 length: 17

CDR3 DNA: TGTGCCATACTGGGAGCGGGGTCCACAGATACGCAGTATTTT
CDR3 protein: CAILGAGSTDTQYF
V gene: TRBV21-1
D gene: NA
clone size: NA
J gene: TRBJ2-3
CDR3 length: 14

CDR3 DNA: TGTGCCAGCAGCTTAGCAAGGGAGGGGGTTTACACCTTC
CDR3 protein: CASSLAREGVYTF
V gene: TRBV11-2
D gene: NA
clone size: once
J gene: TRBJ1-2
CDR3 length: 13

CDR3 DNA: TGTGCCAGCAGCCAAGTCCAGGGGGCTGCCATATATTTT
CDR3 protein: CASSQVQGAAIYF
V gene: TRBV14
D gene: TRBD1
clone size: few
J gene: TRBJ1-3
CDR3 length: 13

CDR3 DNA: TGCGCCAGCAGCCAACGACAGGGACTTAAACTGTTTTTT
CDR3 protein: CASSQRQGLKLFF
V gene: TRBV4-3
D gene: TRBD1
clone size: NA
J gene: TRBJ1-4
CDR3 length: 13

CDR3 DNA: TGTGCCAGCAGCTTGGCCGACAGGGGGAACACCGGGGAGCTGTTTTTT
CDR3 protein: CASSLADRGNTGELFF
V gene: TRBV5-4
D gene: TRBD1
clone size: NA
J gene: TRBJ2-2
CDR3 length: 16

CDR3 DNA: TGTGCCAGCGTCGGGACAGGGCATGAAAAACTGTTTTTT
CDR3 protein: CASVGTGHEKLFF
V gene: TRBV25-1
D gene: TRBD1
clone size: NA
J gene: TRBJ1-4
CDR3 length: 13

CDR3 DNA: TGTGCCAGCAGTTTATCCACGGGAACTGAAGCTTTCTTT
CDR3 protein: CASSLSTGTEAFF
V gene: TRBV28
D gene: NA
clone size: NA
J gene: TRBJ1-1
CDR3 length: 13

CDR3 DNA: TGTGCCAGCAGCCAAGATTCGGGTGGAAACTATGGCTACACCTTC
CDR3 protein: CASSQDSGGNYGYTF
V gene: TRBV4-2
D gene: NA
clone size: NA
J gene: TRBJ1-2
CDR3 length: 15

CDR3 DNA: TGTGCCAGCACCCCTGGGGGGAAGCTCCTGGATACGCAGTATTTT
CDR3 protein: CASTPGGKLLDTQYF
V gene: TRBV3-1/TRBV3-2
D gene: NA
clone size: NA
J gene: TRBJ2-3
CDR3 length: 15

CDR3 DNA: TGTGCCACCAGCTCGGGACTAGCGGATTTTCCTCAGTACTTC
CDR3 protein: CATSSGLADFPQYF
V gene: TRBV15
D gene: TRBD2
clone size: NA
J gene: TRBJ2-7
CDR3 length: 14

CDR3 DNA: TGTGCCAGCAGCCAAGTCGGAAGCGGACTAGCGGGGGCGACCGGGGAGCTGTTTTTT
CDR3 protein: CASSQVGSGLAGATGELFF
V gene: TRBV4-2
D gene: TRBD2
clone size: NA
J gene: TRBJ2-2
CDR3 length: 19

CDR3 DNA: TGTGCCAGCAGCCACCCCAGTCCGGGGTTTGGAAACACCATATATTTT
CDR3 protein: CASSHPSPGFGNTIYF
V gene: TRBV7-2
D gene: NA
clone size: NA
J gene: TRBJ1-3
CDR3 length: 16

CDR3 DNA: TGTGCCAGCAGCCAATCGTTTACCGAGGTTTTGGAGACCCAGTACTTC
CDR3 protein: CASSQSFTEVLETQYF
V gene: TRBV4-2
D gene: NA
clone size: NA
J gene: TRBJ2-5
CDR3 length: 16

CDR3 DNA: TGTGCCAGCAGCAAAGGACTAGCGGGACCCTACGAGCAGTACTTC
CDR3 protein: CASSKGLAGPYEQYF
V gene: TRBV7-7
D gene: TRBD2
clone size: NA
J gene: TRBJ2-7
CDR3 length: 15

CDR3 DNA: TGTGCCAGCAGCTCAGTGGCGGGGGCGAACACCGGGGAGCTGTTTTTT
CDR3 protein: CASSSVAGANTGELFF
V gene: TRBV9
D gene: TRBD2
clone size: NA
J gene: TRBJ2-2
CDR3 length: 16

CDR3 DNA: TGTGCCAGCAGCGTATCGGGGATTAATGGTGAAAAACTGTTTTTT
CDR3 protein: CASSVSGINGEKLFF
V gene: TRBV9
D gene: NA
clone size: NA
J gene: TRBJ1-4
CDR3 length: 15

CDR3 DNA: TGTGCCAGCAGGGCCCGGACTAGCGGGCCGTACAATGAGCAGTTCTTC
CDR3 protein: CASRARTSGPYNEQFF
V gene: TRBV19
D gene: TRBD2
clone size: NA
J gene: TRBJ2-1
CDR3 length: 16

CDR3 DNA: TGTGCCAGCAGCGTGGGACAGGGGCGAGAGACCCAGTACTTC
CDR3 protein: CASSVGQGRETQYF
V gene: TRBV9
D gene: TRBD1
clone size: NA
J gene: TRBJ2-5
CDR3 length: 14

CDR3 DNA: TGTGCCAGCAGCGCCTCGGGAGGGGCGTACAATGAGCAGTTCTTC
CDR3 protein: CASSASGGAYNEQFF
V gene: TRBV9
D gene: TRBD2
clone size: NA
J gene: TRBJ2-1
CDR3 length: 15

CDR3 DNA: TGTGCCAGCAGCTTAGGATCTTTCGGGAGCACAGATACGCAGTATTTT
CDR3 protein: CASSLGSFGSTDTQYF
V gene: TRBV7-2
D gene: NA
clone size: NA
J gene: TRBJ2-3
CDR3 length: 16

CDR3 DNA: TGTGCCACCAGCAGAAACGACAGGGACGGCAATCAGCCCCAGCATTTT
CDR3 protein: CATSRNDRDGNQPQHF
V gene: TRBV15
D gene: TRBD1
clone size: NA
J gene: TRBJ1-5
CDR3 length: 16

CDR3 DNA: TGTGCCAGCAGCCAATGGCGGGGTAGCTCTGGAAACACCATATATTTT
CDR3 protein: CASSQWRGSSGNTIYF
V gene: TRBV3-1/TRBV3-2
D gene: NA
clone size: NA
J gene: TRBJ1-3
CDR3 length: 16

CDR3 DNA: TGTGCCAGCAGCTTAGGGGGCGGGGGGCCCCAAGATACGCAGTATTTT
CDR3 protein: CASSLGGGGPQDTQYF
V gene: TRBV7-2
D gene: TRBD2
clone size: once
J gene: TRBJ2-3
CDR3 length: 16

CDR3 DNA: TGTGCCAGCAGGTCTACTAGCGGGGGATACAATGAGCAGTTCTTC
CDR3 protein: CASRSTSGGYNEQFF
V gene: TRBV9
D gene: TRBD2
clone size: NA
J gene: TRBJ2-1
CDR3 length: 15

CDR3 DNA: TGCGCCAGCAGCAGACGAGCCGGGACAGGGGGCGCCTATGAAAAACTGTTTTTT
CDR3 protein: CASSRRAGTGGAYEKLFF
V gene: TRBV5-1
D gene: TRBD1
clone size: NA
J gene: TRBJ1-4
CDR3 length: 18

CDR3 DNA: TGTGCCAGCAGCCATTTCGGGTCTGGGAGCACAGATACGCAGTATTTT
CDR3 protein: CASSHFGSGSTDTQYF
V gene: TRBV4-2
D gene: NA
clone size: NA
J gene: TRBJ2-3
CDR3 length: 16

CDR3 DNA: TGTGCCAGCAATCCGGGACAGGGTAACTATGGCTACACCTTC
CDR3 protein: CASNPGQGNYGYTF
V gene: TRBV2
D gene: TRBD1
clone size: NA
J gene: TRBJ1-2
CDR3 length: 14

CDR3 DNA: TGTGCCAGCAGTTACGGCGGGATCCTAAATGAGCAGTTCTTC
CDR3 protein: CASSYGGILNEQFF
V gene: TRBV6-2/TRBV6-3
D gene: NA
clone size: NA
J gene: TRBJ2-1
CDR3 length: 14

CDR3 DNA: TGTGCCAGTAGTGTAGAGGGACAGGGGTTAACCGGGGAGCTGTTTTTT
CDR3 protein: CASSVEGQGLTGELFF
V gene: TRBV19
D gene: TRBD1
clone size: NA
J gene: TRBJ2-2
CDR3 length: 16

CDR3 DNA: TGTGCCAGCACCCCGATGGAGGGTTCCTCTGGGGCCAACGTCCTGACTTTC
CDR3 protein: CASTPMEGSSGANVLTF
V gene: TRBV6-2/TRBV6-3
D gene: NA
clone size: few
J gene: TRBJ2-6
CDR3 length: 17

CDR3 DNA: TGTGCCAGCAGTTACCAACAGGCTGGGGCCAACGTCCTGACTTTC
CDR3 protein: CASSYQQAGANVLTF
V gene: TRBV6-2/TRBV6-3
D gene: NA
clone size: NA
J gene: TRBJ2-6
CDR3 length: 15

CDR3 DNA: TGCGCCAGCAGCTTGGAGGACAGATCCTACAATGAGCAGTTCTTC
CDR3 protein: CASSLEDRSYNEQFF
V gene: TRBV5-1
D gene: NA
clone size: NA
J gene: TRBJ2-1
CDR3 length: 15

CDR3 DNA: TGTGCCAGTAGTGCGCAGACAGGGGGCTATGGCTACACCTTC
CDR3 protein: CASSAQTGGYGYTF
V gene: TRBV19
D gene: TRBD1
clone size: NA
J gene: TRBJ1-2
CDR3 length: 14

CDR3 DNA: TGTGCCAGCAGGCCATCGGGGGCTAGCGGGGGCCTTTGGGAGACCCAGTACTTC
CDR3 protein: CASRPSGASGGLWETQYF
V gene: TRBV28
D gene: TRBD2
clone size: NA
J gene: TRBJ2-5
CDR3 length: 18

CDR3 DNA: TGCGCCAGCAGCTTGGGCCTACAGGGGAACACTGAAGCTTTCTTT
CDR3 protein: CASSLGLQGNTEAFF
V gene: TRBV5-1
D gene: NA
clone size: NA
J gene: TRBJ1-1
CDR3 length: 15

CDR3 DNA: TGCGCCAGCAGGACCCCGGGACAGGGTGTCCCTGAAGCTTTCTTT
CDR3 protein: CASRTPGQGVPEAFF
V gene: TRBV10-2
D gene: TRBD1
clone size: NA
J gene: TRBJ1-1
CDR3 length: 15

CDR3 DNA: TGTGCCAGCAGCCCCCGAGGCAGGGGCCGATTTGGTGAGCAGCTCTTC
CDR3 protein: CASSPRGRGRFGEQLF
V gene: TRBV3-1/TRBV3-2
D gene: NA
clone size: NA
J gene: TRBJ2-1
CDR3 length: 16

CDR3 DNA: TGTGCCACCACGCAGGGGGCTGGAGGCACTGAAGCTTTCTTT
CDR3 protein: CATTQGAGGTEAFF
V gene: TRBV7-2
D gene: TRBD1
clone size: NA
J gene: TRBJ1-1
CDR3 length: 14

CDR3 DNA: TGCGCCAGCAGCTATAGGGGACAGGGTTCGTTGGGCGACACTGAAGCTTTCTTT
CDR3 protein: CASSYRGQGSLGDTEAFF
V gene: TRBV5-1
D gene: TRBD1
clone size: NA
J gene: TRBJ1-1
CDR3 length: 18

CDR3 DNA: TGTGCCAGCAGCCCGGAGCCTGGGGAGACCCAGTACTTC
CDR3 protein: CASSPEPGETQYF
V gene: TRBV11-2
D gene: NA
clone size: NA
J gene: TRBJ2-5
CDR3 length: 13

CDR3 DNA: TGTGCCAGCAGCTTGAGGACAGTCCGAAGCAATCAGCCCCAGCATTTT
CDR3 protein: CASSLRTVRSNQPQHF
V gene: TRBV5-6
D gene: NA
clone size: NA
J gene: TRBJ1-5
CDR3 length: 16

CDR3 DNA: TGTGCCAGCAGCCTTAGCGGACAGGTCTACGAGCAGTACTTC
CDR3 protein: CASSLSGQVYEQYF
V gene: TRBV6-2/TRBV6-3
D gene: NA
clone size: NA
J gene: TRBJ2-7
CDR3 length: 14

CDR3 DNA: TGCAGCGTTGCCCTTGAAAGGTTGGGTTCGGGTCAGCCCCAGCATTTT
CDR3 protein: CSVALERLGSGQPQHF
V gene: TRBV29-1
D gene: NA
clone size: NA
J gene: TRBJ1-5
CDR3 length: 16

CDR3 DNA: TGTGCCAGCAGCCAAGACAGTGTTTCACCCCTCCACTTT
CDR3 protein: CASSQDSVSPLHF
V gene: TRBV4-2
D gene: NA
clone size: NA
J gene: TRBJ1-6
CDR3 length: 13

CDR3 DNA: TGTGCCAGCAGTTTACAGGGTGAAAAACTGTTTTTT
CDR3 protein: CASSLQGEKLFF
V gene: TRBV27
D gene: NA
clone size: NA
J gene: TRBJ1-4
CDR3 length: 12

CDR3 DNA: TGCGCCAGCAGCTTGCCGGGACAGGGGAAGCAGTACTTC
CDR3 protein: CASSLPGQGKQYF
V gene: TRBV5-1
D gene: TRBD1
clone size: NA
J gene: TRBJ2-7
CDR3 length: 13